This T cell receptor (beta chain) was captured by sequencing in a study of T cells after yellow fever vaccination. Note on this clonotype: The antigen is undetermined.

Overall study findings and caveats: Contaminating bulk clonotypes could be abundant in FACS-sorted repertoires.

CDR1 and CDR2 (germline): SGHTA, FQGNSA. The CDR3 length is 14 residues. V lost 3 bases to trimming and J lost 2 bases; unmatched junction nucleotides: 2. Via MiXCR, TCRdb re-called the 5' RACE reads, giving one row per CDR3 protein. This sample yields 300,000 to 350,000 distinct CDR3 sequences, of which 3.5% to 4.5% are seen a single time; approximately 20% belongs to the top ten. The source material was PBMCs, sampled 15 days after the yellow fever booster vaccination. The genes are TRBV7-2 and TRBJ2-7; 9 nucleotides agree with TRBD2. This clonotype was sampled from a man aged 18 to 30 who received the YFV17D yellow fever vaccine. In DNA, the CDR3 is TGTGCCAGCAGCTTCCTAGCGGGGACCTACGAGCAGTACTTC. Translating gives CASSFLAGTYEQYF.